This is a list of T cell receptor beta chains from one sample in a study of sequential checkpoint blockade in melanoma. TCRdb keeps only in-frame clones here, not all; method: immunoSEQ multiplex PCR. The table lists roughly 28,000 clones, around 77% of them singletons, with about 14% in the top ten. Source: CD8+ T cells sorted from blood (inferred from file names), taken from a patient given nivolumab and ipilimumab in sequence. Receptors originate from a human donor with melanoma. Both conserved end residues are part of each CDR3. The D gene is left open where the match is weak. Only part of the rows carry a size: once, few, many, or a class if the clone is expanded.

V	J	D	size	CDR3	DNA
TRBV19	TRBJ2-1	TRBD2	-	CASSIVAGGLNEQFF	TGTGCCAGTAGTATAGTAGCGGGGGGCCTTAATGAGCAGTTCTTC
TRBV6-5	TRBJ2-3	-	-	CASGRWGTDTQYF	TGTGCCAGCGGGCGATGGGGCACAGATACGCAGTATTTT
TRBV13	TRBJ2-4	-	-	CASSLGGFGGTKNIQYF	TGTGCCAGCAGCTTAGGCGGGTTCGGCGGGACCAAAAACATTCAGTACTTC
TRBV28	TRBJ1-1	TRBD1	-	CASRTHGTGASIDTEAFF	TGTGCCAGCAGGACCCACGGGACAGGGGCCTCAATCGACACTGAAGCTTTCTTT
TRBV4-1	TRBJ2-7	-	-	CASSQDLSLYEQYF	TGCGCCAGCAGCCAAGATCTGTCCCTCTACGAGCAGTACTTC
TRBV11-2	TRBJ2-7	TRBD1	-	CASSLSGTGGDEQYF	TGTGCCAGCAGCTTGTCCGGGACAGGGGGAGACGAGCAGTACTTC
TRBV10-1	TRBJ1-1	-	-	CASTGKAEAFF	TGCGCCAGCACGGGAAAGGCTGAAGCTTTCTTT
TRBV10-3	TRBJ2-3	TRBD2	-	CAISAGGLDASSDTQYF	TGTGCCATCAGTGCGGGGGGACTTGACGCGTCCTCGGATACGCAGTATTTT
TRBV10-3	TRBJ2-1	-	-	CAISREAEQFF	TGTGCCATCAGCAGGGAGGCTGAGCAGTTCTTC
TRBV30	TRBJ2-7	-	-	CACSGRGGGIREQYF	TGTGCCTGTTCGGGCAGAGGGGGGGGTATACGCGAGCAGTACTTC
TRBV7-9	TRBJ2-3	TRBD2	-	CASSKQSSAGSTDTQYF	TGTGCCAGCAGCAAACAGTCGTCAGCGGGGTCCACAGATACGCAGTATTTT
TRBV4-2	TRBJ2-3	TRBD2	-	CASSLSETSGTDTQYF	TGTGCCAGCAGCCTTTCAGAGACTAGCGGCACAGATACGCAGTATTTT
TRBV27	TRBJ2-7	-	-	CASSLRGNYEQYF	TGTGCCAGCAGTTTACGGGGGAACTACGAGCAGTACTTC
TRBV5-5	TRBJ1-1	-	-	CASRRDSYTEAFF	TGTGCCAGCAGAAGGGACTCATACACTGAAGCTTTCTTT
TRBV7-9	TRBJ2-3	TRBD1	few	CASSRFYRGPTDTQYF	TGTGCCAGCAGCCGATTCTACAGGGGGCCCACAGATACGCAGTATTTT
TRBV19	TRBJ2-2	-	-	CASKSTPGNTGELFF	TGTGCCAGTAAATCGACCCCGGGAAACACCGGGGAGCTGTTTTTT
TRBV18	TRBJ1-4	-	-	CASSPGARTNEKLFF	TGTGCCAGCTCACCAGGGGCGCGTACTAATGAAAAACTGTTTTTT
TRBV28	TRBJ2-7	-	-	CASSLTSGVSEQYF	TGTGCCAGCAGTTTAACCTCCGGGGTCAGCGAGCAGTACTTC
TRBV7-9	TRBJ2-3	-	few	CASSHSQDTQYF	TGTGCCAGCAGCCACAGCCAAGATACGCAGTATTTT
TRBV19	TRBJ2-1	TRBD1	-	CASSIGSGTGSYNEQFF	TGTGCCAGTAGTATAGGCTCGGGGACAGGGTCCTACAATGAGCAGTTCTTC
TRBV29-1	TRBJ1-1	-	once	CSVVSTAEEAFF	TGCAGCGTTGTGAGTACCGCCGAAGAAGCTTTCTTT
TRBV27	TRBJ2-7	-	-	CASGGGLSYEQYF	TGTGCCAGCGGGGGGGGGCTTTCCTACGAGCAGTACTTC
TRBV7-9	TRBJ1-4	-	-	CASSLAPGQASTNEKLFF	TGTGCCAGCAGCTTAGCCCCGGGACAAGCCTCGACTAATGAAAAACTGTTTTTT
TRBV7-6	TRBJ2-2	TRBD1	-	CASSVEQGLATTGELFF	TGTGCCAGCAGCGTCGAACAGGGGTTGGCTACCACCGGGGAGCTGTTTTTT
TRBV5-6	TRBJ2-7	-	-	CASSSDTSSYEQYF	TGTGCCAGCAGCTCTGACACGTCCTCCTACGAGCAGTACTTC
TRBV27	TRBJ2-1	-	-	CASTRAPSSYNEQFF	TGTGCCAGCACGAGGGCCCCGAGCTCCTACAATGAGCAGTTCTTC
TRBV9	TRBJ2-7	TRBD1	-	CASSDSPRTGPYEQYF	TGTGCCAGCAGCGATAGCCCCCGGACAGGGCCCTACGAGCAGTACTTC
TRBV30	TRBJ1-2	-	-	CAWSVDGAGYTF	TGTGCCTGGAGTGTTGATGGGGCCGGCTACACCTTC
TRBV29-1	TRBJ2-5	TRBD1	-	CSVSGGQGVEETQYF	TGCAGCGTTTCGGGGGGACAGGGGGTAGAAGAGACCCAGTACTTC
TRBV28	TRBJ2-5	-	once	CASRSGAGQETQYF	TGTGCCAGCAGGTCCGGCGCAGGGCAAGAGACCCAGTACTTC
TRBV6-5	TRBJ1-3	TRBD1	-	CASSLQGSSGNTIYF	TGTGCCAGCAGCCTACAGGGGAGCTCTGGAAACACCATATATTTT
TRBV4-1	TRBJ2-3	TRBD1	-	CASSSRDRGPDTQYF	TGCGCCAGCAGCTCCCGGGACAGGGGGCCTGATACGCAGTATTTT
TRBV5-4	TRBJ1-1	-	-	CASSFGGNTEAFF	TGTGCCAGCAGCTTCGGGGGTAACACTGAAGCTTTCTTT
TRBV30	TRBJ1-2	-	-	CARDTINYGYTF	TGTGCCCGGGACACTATTAACTATGGCTACACCTTC
TRBV30	TRBJ2-1	TRBD1	-	CAWTGTESDEQFF	TGTGCCTGGACCGGGACAGAGAGCGATGAGCAGTTCTTC
TRBV19	TRBJ2-7	-	-	CASSIGGAVYEQYF	TGTGCCAGTAGTATAGGGGGAGCAGTATACGAGCAGTACTTC
TRBV19	TRBJ2-7	-	once	CASSYRGGYEQYF	TGTGCCAGTAGTTACAGGGGAGGCTACGAGCAGTACTTC
TRBV2	TRBJ2-7	-	-	CASYSRLDNYEQYF	TGTGCCAGCTACTCAAGACTAGACAACTACGAGCAGTACTTC
TRBV19	TRBJ1-1	-	-	CATTRGFNTEAFF	TGTGCCACCACCAGGGGATTCAACACTGAAGCTTTCTTT
TRBV11-2	TRBJ1-1	TRBD1	few	CASSLGPTGATEAFF	TGTGCCAGCAGCTTAGGCCCAACAGGGGCCACTGAAGCTTTCTTT
TRBV15	TRBJ2-3	TRBD2	few	CATSRDTSGPGGGLYF	TGTGCCACCAGCAGAGATACGTCCGGGCCCGGCGGGGGACTATATTTT
TRBV7-8	TRBJ2-2	-	-	CASAYTGELFF	TGTGCCAGTGCGTACACCGGGGAGCTGTTTTTT
TRBV5-6	TRBJ2-3	TRBD2	-	CASSSGTRYTDTQYF	TGTGCCAGCAGCTCCGGGACTAGATACACAGATACGCAGTATTTT
TRBV27	TRBJ2-5	-	-	CASSLLGMGQETQYF	TGTGCCAGCAGTCTACTAGGTATGGGACAAGAGACCCAGTACTTC
TRBV27	TRBJ1-6	TRBD1	medium-sized	CASSLGDRNSPLHF	TGTGCCAGCAGTTTAGGGGACAGGAATTCACCCCTCCACTTT
TRBV19	TRBJ1-5	TRBD1	-	CATKNRDRGANQPQHF	TGTGCCACCAAAAATCGGGACAGGGGCGCTAATCAGCCCCAGCATTTT
TRBV5-6	TRBJ2-1	TRBD2	once	CASSLASGAYNEQFF	TGTGCCAGCAGCTTGGCTAGCGGGGCCTACAATGAGCAGTTCTTC
TRBV11-3	TRBJ2-7	-	-	CASSHQGYEQYF	TGTGCCAGCAGTCATCAGGGGTACGAGCAGTACTTC
TRBV20-1	TRBJ1-2	-	-	CRLGQGYGYTF	TGCAGGCTTGGACAAGGGTATGGCTACACCTTC
TRBV5-6	TRBJ2-2	-	-	CASSSNPRGTGELFF	TGTGCCAGCAGCTCCAATCCAAGGGGTACCGGGGAGCTGTTTTTT
TRBV9	TRBJ1-3	-	-	CASSVGVGGGNTIYF	TGTGCCAGCAGCGTAGGCGTGGGAGGTGGAAACACCATATATTTT
TRBV9	TRBJ2-7	TRBD1	few	CASSVSVTGVYEQYF	TGTGCCAGCAGCGTTTCTGTGACAGGGGTCTACGAGCAGTACTTC
TRBV27	TRBJ1-1	TRBD1	-	CASSYTGGTEAFF	TGTGCCAGCAGTTACACAGGGGGTACTGAAGCTTTCTTT